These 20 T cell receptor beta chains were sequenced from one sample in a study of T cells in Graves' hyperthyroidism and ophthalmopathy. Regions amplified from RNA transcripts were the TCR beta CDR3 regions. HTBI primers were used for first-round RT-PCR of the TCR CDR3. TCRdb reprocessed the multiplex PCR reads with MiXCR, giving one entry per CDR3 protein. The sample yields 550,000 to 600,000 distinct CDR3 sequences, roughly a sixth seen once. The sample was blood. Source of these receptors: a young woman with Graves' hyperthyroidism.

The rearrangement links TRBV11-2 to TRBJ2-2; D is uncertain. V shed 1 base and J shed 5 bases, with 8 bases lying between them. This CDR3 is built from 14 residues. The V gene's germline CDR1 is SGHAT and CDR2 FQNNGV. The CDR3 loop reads CASSLGGWTGELFF. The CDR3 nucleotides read TGTGCCAGCAGCTTAGGAGGTTGGACCGGGGAGCTGTTTTTT. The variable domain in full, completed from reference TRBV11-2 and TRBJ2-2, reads EAGVAQSPRYKIIEKRQSVAFWCNPISGHATLYWYQQILGQGPKLLIQFQNNGVVDDSQLPKDRFSAERLKGVDSTLKIQPAKLEDSAVYLCASSLGGWTGELFFGEGSRLTVL.

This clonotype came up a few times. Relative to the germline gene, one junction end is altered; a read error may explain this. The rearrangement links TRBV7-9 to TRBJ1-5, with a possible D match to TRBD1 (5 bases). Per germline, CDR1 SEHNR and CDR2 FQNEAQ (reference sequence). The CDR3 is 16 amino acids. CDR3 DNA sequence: TGTGCCAGCAGCTTAGCCGGGACGGATAGCAATCAGCCCCGGCATTTT. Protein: CASSLAGTDSNQPRHF.

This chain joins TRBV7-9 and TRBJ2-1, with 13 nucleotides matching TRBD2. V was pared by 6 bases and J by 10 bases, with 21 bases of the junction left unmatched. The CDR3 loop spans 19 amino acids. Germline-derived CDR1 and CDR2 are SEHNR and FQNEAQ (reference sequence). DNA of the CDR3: TGTGCCAGCAGTTACCTTAGAGGAATTGGGACTAGCGGGAACCGGGAGCAGTTCTTC. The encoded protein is CASSYLRGIGTSGNREQFF.

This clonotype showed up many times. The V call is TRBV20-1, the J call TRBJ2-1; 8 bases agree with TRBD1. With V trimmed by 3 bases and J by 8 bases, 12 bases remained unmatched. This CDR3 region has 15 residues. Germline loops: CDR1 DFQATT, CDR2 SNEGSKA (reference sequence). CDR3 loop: CSASGQGTGYDEQFF. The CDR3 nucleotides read TGCAGTGCTAGTGGGCAGGGGACAGGTTACGATGAGCAGTTCTTC.

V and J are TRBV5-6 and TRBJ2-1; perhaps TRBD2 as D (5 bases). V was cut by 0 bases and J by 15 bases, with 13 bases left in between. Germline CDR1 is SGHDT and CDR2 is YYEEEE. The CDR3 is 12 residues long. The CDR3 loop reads CASSLVVSEAFF. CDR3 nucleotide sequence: TGTGCCAGCAGCTTGGTGGTTAGCGAGGCGTTCTTC. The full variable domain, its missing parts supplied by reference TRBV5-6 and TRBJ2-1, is DAGVTQSPTHLIKTRGQQVTLRCSPKSGHDTVSWYQQALGQGPQFIFQYYEEEERQRGNFPDRFSGHQFPNYSSELNVNALLLGDSALYLCASSLVVSEAFFGPGTRLTVL.

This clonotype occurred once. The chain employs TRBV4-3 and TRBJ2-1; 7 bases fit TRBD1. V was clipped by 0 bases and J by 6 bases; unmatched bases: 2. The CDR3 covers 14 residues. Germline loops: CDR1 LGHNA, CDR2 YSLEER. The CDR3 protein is CASSQEGQFNEQFF. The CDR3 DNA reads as TGCGCCAGCAGCCAAGAGGGACAGTTCAATGAGCAGTTCTTC.

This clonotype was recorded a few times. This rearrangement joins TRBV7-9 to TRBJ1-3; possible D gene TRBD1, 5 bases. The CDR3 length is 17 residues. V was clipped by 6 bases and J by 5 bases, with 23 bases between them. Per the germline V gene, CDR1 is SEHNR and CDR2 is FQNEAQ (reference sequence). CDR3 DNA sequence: TGTGCCAGCAGTACTCGCGGTGGACACGTAACTCGAAACACCATATATTTT. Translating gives CASSTRGGHVTRNTIYF.

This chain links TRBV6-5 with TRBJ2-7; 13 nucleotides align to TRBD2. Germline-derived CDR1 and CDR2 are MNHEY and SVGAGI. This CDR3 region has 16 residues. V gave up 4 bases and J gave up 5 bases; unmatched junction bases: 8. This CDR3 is CASSSEGLAGVHEQYF. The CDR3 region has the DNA TGTGCCAGCAGTTCAGAAGGACTAGCGGGAGTCCACGAGCAGTACTTC.

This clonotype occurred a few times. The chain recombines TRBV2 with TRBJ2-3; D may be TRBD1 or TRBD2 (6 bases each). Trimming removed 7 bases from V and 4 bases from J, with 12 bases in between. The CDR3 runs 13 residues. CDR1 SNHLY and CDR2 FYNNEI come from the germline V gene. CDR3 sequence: CASKKGEADTQYF. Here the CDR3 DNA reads TGTGCCAGCAAGAAGGGGGAGGCAGATACGCAGTATTTT.

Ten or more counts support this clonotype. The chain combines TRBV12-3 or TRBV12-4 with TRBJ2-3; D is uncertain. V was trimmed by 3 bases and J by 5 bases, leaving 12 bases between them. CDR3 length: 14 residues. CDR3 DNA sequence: TGTGCCAGCAGTTTCGTGATATTGAGAGATACGCAGTATTTT. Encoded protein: CASSFVILRDTQYF.

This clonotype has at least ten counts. The CDR3: CASSEAQVPYGYTF. As DNA, the CDR3 is TGTGCCAGCAGTGAAGCGCAGGTACCCTATGGCTACACCTTC. The J gene is TRBJ1-2, the V gene TRBV2; D unclear. The V gene's germline CDR1 is SNHLY and CDR2 FYNNEI. V lost 0 bases and J lost 4, with 9 bases in between. This CDR3 spans 14 amino acids.

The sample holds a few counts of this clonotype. CDR3: CASRETGSDEQYF. The CDR3 nucleotides read TGTGCCAGCAGAGAGACAGGGTCTGACGAGCAGTACTTC. The chain couples TRBV7-9 to TRBJ2-7, with 7 nucleotides matching TRBD1. CDR1 and CDR2 from the germline V gene are SEHNR and FQNEAQ (reference sequence). CDR3 length: 13 residues. V was clipped by 6 bases and J by 5 bases; unmatched bases: 7.

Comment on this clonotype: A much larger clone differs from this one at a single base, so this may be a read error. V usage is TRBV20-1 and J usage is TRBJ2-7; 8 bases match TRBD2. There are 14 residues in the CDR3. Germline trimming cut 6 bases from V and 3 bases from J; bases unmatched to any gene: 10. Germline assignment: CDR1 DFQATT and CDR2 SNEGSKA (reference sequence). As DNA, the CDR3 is TGCAGTGCCCGCATTAGCGGGAAAATCTACGAGCAGTACTTC. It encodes CSARISGKIYEQYF.

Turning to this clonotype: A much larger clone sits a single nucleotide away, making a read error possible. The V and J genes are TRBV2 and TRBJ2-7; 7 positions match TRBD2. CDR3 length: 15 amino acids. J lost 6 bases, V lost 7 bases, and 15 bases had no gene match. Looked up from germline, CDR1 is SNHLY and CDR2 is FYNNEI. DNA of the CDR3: TGTGCCAGCACCCGCGGGCCAGCGGGGCAGGCCGAGCAGTACTTC. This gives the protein CASTRGPAGQAEQYF.

In DNA form, the CDR3 reads TGTGCCAGCAGCTTCGGCGGCGCCTACTACGAGCAGTACTTC. It translates to CASSFGGAYYEQYF. The chain uses TRBV7-9 and TRBJ2-7; no firm D call. Trimming took off 3 bases at V and 3 bases at J, with 12 bases between the two ends. Germline assignment: CDR1 SEHNR and CDR2 FQNEAQ (reference sequence). The CDR3 loop spans 14 amino acids.

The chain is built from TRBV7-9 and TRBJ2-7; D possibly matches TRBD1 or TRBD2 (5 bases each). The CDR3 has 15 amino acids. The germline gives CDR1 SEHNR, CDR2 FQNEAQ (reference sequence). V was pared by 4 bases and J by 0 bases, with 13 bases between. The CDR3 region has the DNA TGTGCCAGCAGCTCGGGACGATCTTACTCCTACGAGCAGTACTTC. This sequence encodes CASSSGRSYSYEQYF.

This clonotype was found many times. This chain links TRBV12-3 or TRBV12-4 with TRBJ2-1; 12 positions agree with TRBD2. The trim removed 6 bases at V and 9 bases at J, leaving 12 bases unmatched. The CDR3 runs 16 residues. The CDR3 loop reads CASSPRLAGVLGEQFF. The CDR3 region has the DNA TGTGCCAGCAGCCCGAGACTAGCGGGGGTTTTGGGTGAGCAGTTCTTC.

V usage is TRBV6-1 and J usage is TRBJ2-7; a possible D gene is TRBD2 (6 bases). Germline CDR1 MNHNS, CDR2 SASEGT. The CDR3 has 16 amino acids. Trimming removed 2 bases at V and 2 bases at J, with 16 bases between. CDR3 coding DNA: TGTGCCAGCAGTGAAACGGTGATAGCGGAAACCTACGAGCAGTACTTC. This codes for CASSETVIAETYEQYF.

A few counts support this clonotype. The CDR3 spells CASSSSHRDTYQETQYF. The DNA for the CDR3 is TGTGCCAGCAGCAGCTCGCACCGGGACACGTACCAAGAGACCCAGTACTTC. V and J are TRBV6-2 or TRBV6-3 and TRBJ2-5; TRBD1 is a possible D gene (6 bases). The length of the CDR3 is 17 residues. The V gene's germline CDR1 is MNHEY and CDR2 SVGEGT. Trimming stripped 6 bases from V and 0 bases from J, with 20 bases between.

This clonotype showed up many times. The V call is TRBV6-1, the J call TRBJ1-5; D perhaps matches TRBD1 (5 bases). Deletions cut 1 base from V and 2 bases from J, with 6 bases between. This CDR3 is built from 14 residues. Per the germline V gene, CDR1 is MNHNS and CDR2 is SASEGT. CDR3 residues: CASSEGTRNQPQHF. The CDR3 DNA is TGTGCCAGCAGTGAAGGGACACGCAATCAGCCCCAGCATTTT.